These 8 T cell receptor beta chains were sequenced from one sample in a study of molecular identifiers for immune sequencing clone quantification. A single record per CDR3 protein comes from TCRdb applying MiXCR to the PCR reads. The sample shows 490,000 or so distinct CDR3 sequences, around 25% of them seen only once. The sample comprised naive CD8+ T cells from blood, with Jurkat cell RNA spiked in. The sample's subset: FACS-sorted CD8+CD4-CCR7+CD45RA+ naive T cells. These receptors came from a human donor in good health. Some libraries in this study had Jurkat cell RNA spiked in.

This clonotype came up a few times. This chain joins TRBV27 and TRBJ1-2; perhaps TRBD1 as D (5 bases). V dropped 2 bases and J dropped 4 bases, with 14 bases sitting between them. Germline lookup yields CDR1 MNHEY and CDR2 SMNVEV (reference sequence). This CDR3 contains 15 residues. CDR3: CASSLGRVPGYGYTF. The CDR3 nucleotides read TGTGCCAGCAGTTTAGGCAGGGTTCCAGGCTATGGCTACACCTTC.

The chain is built from TRBV19 and TRBJ2-7; D is possibly TRBD1 (6 bases). Per germline, CDR1 LNHDA and CDR2 SQIVND (reference sequence). CDR3 length: 16 residues. V lost 1 base and J 2 bases, leaving 15 bases between the germline ends. CDR3 sequence: CASSIGSRGIAYEQYF. CDR3 coding DNA: TGTGCCAGTAGTATAGGTTCCAGGGGTATCGCCTACGAGCAGTACTTC. The complete variable domain, with remaining parts taken from reference TRBV19 and TRBJ2-7, reads DGGITQSPKYLFRKEGQNVTLSCEQNLNHDAMYWYRQDPGQGLRLIYYSQIVNDFQKGDIAEGYSVSREKKESFPLTVTSAQKNPTAFYLCASSIGSRGIAYEQYFGPGTRLTVT.

The gene calls are TRBV27 and TRBJ2-1, with 12 bases matching TRBD2. The length of the CDR3 is 16 residues. V was pared by 2 bases and J by 4 bases, with 3 bases of the junction left unmatched. From germline, CDR1 is MNHEY and CDR2 SMNVEV (reference sequence). This CDR3 is CASSLVLAGGYNEQFF. In DNA, the CDR3 is TGTGCCAGCAGTTTAGTACTAGCGGGAGGATACAATGAGCAGTTCTTC.

The rearrangement links TRBV7-8 to TRBJ1-1; D gene ambiguous. The CDR3 is 15 amino acids. Trimming took 1 base from V and 1 from J, leaving 10 bases between them. The germline V gene encodes CDR1 SGHVS and CDR2 FQNEAQ. The CDR3 nucleotides are TGTGCCAGCAGCTTAGTACCGGGATCGAACACTGAAGCTTTCTTT. As protein: CASSLVPGSNTEAFF.

About this clonotype itself: Sequence at one end of the junction differs from germline and may be a read error. J is TRBJ2-7 and V is TRBV30; 9 bases are a match to TRBD1. This CDR3 is 15 amino acids long. Germline loops: CDR1 GTSNPN, CDR2 SVGIG (reference sequence). CDR3 sequence: CGWSITGTGSYEQYF. Written as DNA, the CDR3 is TGTGGCTGGAGCATCACCGGGACAGGGTCTTACGAGCAGTACTTC.

This chain uses TRBV19 with TRBJ1-1; tentatively, D is TRBD1 (6 bases). Germline-derived CDR1 and CDR2 are LNHDA and SQIVND (reference sequence). The CDR3 extends over 14 amino acids. The ends were cut back, 4 bases at V and 1 base at J, with 10 bases in the middle. The DNA of the CDR3 is TGTGCCAGTAGTACATCAGGGGCGAACACTGAAGCTTTCTTT. It specifies CASSTSGANTEAFF.

This clonotype has ten or more counts. The rearrangement links TRBV7-9 to TRBJ2-5, with TRBD1 matching over 7 bases. The CDR3 loop spans 14 amino acids. Germline V gives CDR1 SEHNR, CDR2 FQNEAQ (reference sequence). The V and J ends lost 5 bases and 4 bases, in that order; junction bases with no gene match: 7. The CDR3 region is CASSPTGQLETQYF. CDR3 bases: TGTGCCAGCAGCCCCACGGGACAGCTAGAGACCCAGTACTTC.

This clonotype was counted at least ten times. The rearrangement joins TRBV6-5 to TRBJ2-3, with 13 positions matching TRBD2. The trim removed 5 bases at V and 6 bases at J, leaving 11 bases unmatched. The CDR3 is 17 amino acids. Germline CDR1 reads MNHEY; CDR2 reads SVGAGI. The CDR3 nucleotides are TGTGCCAGCAGTGTTATTTCCGGGACTAGCGGGGCTGATACGCAGTATTTT. Translating gives CASSVISGTSGADTQYF.